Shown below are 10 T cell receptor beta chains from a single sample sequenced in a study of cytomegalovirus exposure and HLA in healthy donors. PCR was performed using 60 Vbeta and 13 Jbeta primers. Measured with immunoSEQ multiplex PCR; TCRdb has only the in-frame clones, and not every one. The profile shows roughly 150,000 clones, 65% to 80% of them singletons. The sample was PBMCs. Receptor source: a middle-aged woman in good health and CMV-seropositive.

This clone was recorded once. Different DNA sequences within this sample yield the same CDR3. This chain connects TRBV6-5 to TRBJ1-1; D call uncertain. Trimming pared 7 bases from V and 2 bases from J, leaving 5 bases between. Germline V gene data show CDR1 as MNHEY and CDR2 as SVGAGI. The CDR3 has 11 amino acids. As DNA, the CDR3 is TGTGCCAGCACCAGAAACACTGAAGCTTTCTTT. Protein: CASTRNTEAFF.

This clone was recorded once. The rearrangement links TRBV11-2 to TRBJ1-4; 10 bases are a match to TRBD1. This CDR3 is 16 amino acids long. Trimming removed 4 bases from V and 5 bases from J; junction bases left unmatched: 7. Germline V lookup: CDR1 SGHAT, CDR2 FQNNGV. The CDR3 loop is CASSWGDRGNNEKLFF. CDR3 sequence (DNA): TGTGCCAGCAGCTGGGGGGACAGGGGAAACAATGAAAAACTGTTTTTT.

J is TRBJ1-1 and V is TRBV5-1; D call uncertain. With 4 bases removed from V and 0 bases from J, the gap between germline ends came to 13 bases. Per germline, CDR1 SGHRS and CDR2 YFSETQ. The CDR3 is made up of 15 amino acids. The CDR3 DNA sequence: TGCGCCAGCAGCCCCCGGGAGGGCATGAACACTGAAGCTTTCTTT. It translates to CASSPREGMNTEAFF. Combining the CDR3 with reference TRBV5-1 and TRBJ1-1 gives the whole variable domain KAGVTQTPRYLIKTRGQQVTLSCSPISGHRSVSWYQQTPGQGLQFLFEYFSETQRNKGNFPGRFSGRQFSNSRSEMNVSTLELGDSALYLCASSPREGMNTEAFFGQGTRLTVV.

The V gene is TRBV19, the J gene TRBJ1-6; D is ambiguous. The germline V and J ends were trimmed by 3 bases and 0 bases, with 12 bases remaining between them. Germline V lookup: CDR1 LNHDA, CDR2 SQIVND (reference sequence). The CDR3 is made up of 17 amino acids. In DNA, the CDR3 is TGTGCCAGTAGTATCTACCGGTCGAACTCCTATAATTCACCCCTCCACTTT. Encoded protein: CASSIYRSNSYNSPLHF.

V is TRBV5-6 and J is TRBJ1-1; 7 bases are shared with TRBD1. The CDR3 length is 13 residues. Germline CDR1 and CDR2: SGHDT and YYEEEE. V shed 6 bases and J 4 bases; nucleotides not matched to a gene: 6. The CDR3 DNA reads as TGTGCCAGCATGACAGGGTTCGGCACTGAAGCTTTCTTT. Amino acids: CASMTGFGTEAFF.

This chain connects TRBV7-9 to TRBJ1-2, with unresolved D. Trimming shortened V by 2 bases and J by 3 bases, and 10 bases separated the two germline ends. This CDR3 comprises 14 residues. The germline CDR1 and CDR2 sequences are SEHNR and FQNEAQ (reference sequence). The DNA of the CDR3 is TGTGCCAGCAGCTTAAGTCCGGGATACTATGGCTACACCTTC. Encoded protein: CASSLSPGYYGYTF.

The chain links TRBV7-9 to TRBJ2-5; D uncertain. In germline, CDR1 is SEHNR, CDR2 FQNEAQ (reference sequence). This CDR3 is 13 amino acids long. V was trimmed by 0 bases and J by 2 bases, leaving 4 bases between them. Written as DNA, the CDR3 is TGTGCCAGCAGCTTAGCAGCACAAGAGACCCAGTACTTC. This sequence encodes CASSLAAQETQYF. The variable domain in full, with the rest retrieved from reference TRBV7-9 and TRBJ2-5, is DTGVSQNPRHKITKRGQNVTFRCDPISEHNRLYWYRQTLGQGPEFLTYFQNEAQLEKSRLLSDRFSAERPKGSFSTLEIQRTEQGDSAMYLCASSLAAQETQYFGPGTRLLVL.

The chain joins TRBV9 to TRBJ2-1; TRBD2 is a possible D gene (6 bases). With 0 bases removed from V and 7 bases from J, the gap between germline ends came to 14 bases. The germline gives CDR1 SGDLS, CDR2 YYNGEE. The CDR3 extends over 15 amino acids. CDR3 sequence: CASSVEAAGNNEQFF. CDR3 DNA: TGTGCCAGCAGCGTAGAAGCTGCGGGGAATAATGAGCAGTTCTTC.

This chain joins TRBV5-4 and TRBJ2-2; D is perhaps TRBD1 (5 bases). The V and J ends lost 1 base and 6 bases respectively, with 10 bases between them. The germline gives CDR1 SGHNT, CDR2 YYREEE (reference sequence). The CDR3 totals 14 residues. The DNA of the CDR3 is TGTGCCAGCAGCTTGACCCTAGGGGCCGGGGAGCTGTTTTTT. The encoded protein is CASSLTLGAGELFF.

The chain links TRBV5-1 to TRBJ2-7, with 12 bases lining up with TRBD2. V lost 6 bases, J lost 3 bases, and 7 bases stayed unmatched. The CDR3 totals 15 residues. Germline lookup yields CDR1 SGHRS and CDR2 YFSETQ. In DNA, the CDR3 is TGCGCCAGCACCCCAACTAGCGGGGGGTACTACGAGCAGTACTTC. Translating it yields CASTPTSGGYYEQYF.